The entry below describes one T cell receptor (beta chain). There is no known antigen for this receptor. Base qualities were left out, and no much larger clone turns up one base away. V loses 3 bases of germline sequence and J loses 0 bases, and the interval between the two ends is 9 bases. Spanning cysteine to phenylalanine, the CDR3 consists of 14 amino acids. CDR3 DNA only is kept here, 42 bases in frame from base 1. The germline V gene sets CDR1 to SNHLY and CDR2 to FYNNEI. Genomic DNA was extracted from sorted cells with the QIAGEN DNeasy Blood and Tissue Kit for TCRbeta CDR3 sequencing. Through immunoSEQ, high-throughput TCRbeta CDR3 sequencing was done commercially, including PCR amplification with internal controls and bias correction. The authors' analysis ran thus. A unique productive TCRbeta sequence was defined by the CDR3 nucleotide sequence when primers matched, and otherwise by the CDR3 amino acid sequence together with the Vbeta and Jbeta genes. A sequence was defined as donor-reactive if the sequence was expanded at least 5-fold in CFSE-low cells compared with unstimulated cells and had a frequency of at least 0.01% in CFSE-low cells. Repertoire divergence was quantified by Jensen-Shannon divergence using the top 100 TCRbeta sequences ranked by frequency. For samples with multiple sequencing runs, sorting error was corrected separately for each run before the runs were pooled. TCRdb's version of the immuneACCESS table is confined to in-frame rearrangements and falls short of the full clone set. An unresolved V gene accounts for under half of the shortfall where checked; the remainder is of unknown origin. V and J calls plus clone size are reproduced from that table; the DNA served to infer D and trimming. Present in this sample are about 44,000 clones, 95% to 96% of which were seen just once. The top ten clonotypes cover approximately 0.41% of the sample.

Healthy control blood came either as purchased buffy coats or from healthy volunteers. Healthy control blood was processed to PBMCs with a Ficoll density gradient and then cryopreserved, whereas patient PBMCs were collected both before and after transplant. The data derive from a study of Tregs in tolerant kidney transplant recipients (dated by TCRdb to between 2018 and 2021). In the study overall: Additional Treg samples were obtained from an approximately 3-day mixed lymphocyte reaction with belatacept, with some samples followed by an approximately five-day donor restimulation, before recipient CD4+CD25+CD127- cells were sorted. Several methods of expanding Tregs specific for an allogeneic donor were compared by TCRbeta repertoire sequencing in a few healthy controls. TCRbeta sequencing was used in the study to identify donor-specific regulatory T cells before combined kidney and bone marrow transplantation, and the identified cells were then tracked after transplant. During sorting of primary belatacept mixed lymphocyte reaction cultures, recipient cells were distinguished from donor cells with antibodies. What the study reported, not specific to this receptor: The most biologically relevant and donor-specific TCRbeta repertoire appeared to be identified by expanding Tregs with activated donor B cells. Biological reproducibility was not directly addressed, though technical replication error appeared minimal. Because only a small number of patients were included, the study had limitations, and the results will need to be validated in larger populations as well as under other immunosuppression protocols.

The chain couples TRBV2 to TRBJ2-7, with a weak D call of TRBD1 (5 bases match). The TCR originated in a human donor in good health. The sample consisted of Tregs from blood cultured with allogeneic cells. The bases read TGTGCCAGCAGTGATCTGACAGCCTCCTACGAGCAGTACTTC. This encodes CASSDLTASYEQYF.